Here is one T cell receptor beta chain with its context. The data belong to a study of control samples from healthy donors and cancer patients. The V and J ends lost 6 bases and 4 bases, in that order; junction bases with no gene match: 3. Germline CDR1 LGHDT, CDR2 YNNKEL (reference sequence). This CDR3 region has 13 residues. Using immunoSEQ multiplex PCR, the repertoire was profiled, and TCRdb retains in-frame clones only, with some absent. The table has roughly 170,000 clones, around 94% seen once. The gene calls are TRBV3-1 (or the pseudogene TRBV3-2) and TRBJ1-3; TRBD1 agrees at 7 bases. The TCR originated in a woman in her late teens or twenties in good health. Material for sequencing was blood. CDR3 residues: CASRIQGGNTIYF. The CDR3 DNA reads as TGTGCCAGCAGGATACAGGGGGGAAACACCATATATTTT.